Below, one T cell receptor beta chain is given with its context. The sample originates from a study of cytomegalovirus exposure and HLA in healthy donors. This PCR relied on a set of 60 Vbeta primers and 13 Jbeta primers. Measured with immunoSEQ multiplex PCR; TCRdb has only the in-frame clones, and not every one. There are about 200,000 clones in the sample; roughly 73% occur only once, and 1.5% to 2% lies in the top ten. The CDR3 contains 14 residues. Germline CDR1 MNHEY, CDR2 SVGAGI. The V and J ends lost 8 bases and 8 bases respectively, with 21 bases between them. The genes are TRBV6-5 and TRBJ1-2; D gene unclear. Sequencing was done on a sample of PBMCs. The source is a woman aged 30 to 39 in good health and CMV-seronegative. In nucleotides, the CDR3 is TGTGCCAGCCGTAGTGGAGGTCGGCGGCGAGGCTACACCTTC. Its translation: CASRSGGRRRGYTF.